The 3 T cell receptor beta chains below were found in one sample sequenced in a study of blood T cells in healthy people across ages. Primed by a sample-barcoded 5' primer and a J-beta primer mix, a second PCR proceeded for about 6 to 12 cycles. Via MiXCR, TCRdb re-called the 5' RACE reads, giving one row per CDR3 protein. Of fewer than 2,000,000 distinct CDR3 sequences in the sample, 35% to 50% are singletons; the top ten hold under 25%. Sequenced sample: blood. The receptor source for this set is a human donor in good health.

The chain joins TRBV4-1 to TRBJ2-1, with D possibly being TRBD1 (6 bases). This CDR3 is built from 13 residues. Trimming shortened V by 0 bases and J by 13 bases, and 13 bases separated the two germline ends. The V gene's germline CDR1 is MGHRA and CDR2 YSYEKL. CDR3 residues: CASSQEGGVHQFF. The CDR3 nucleotides read TGCGCCAGCAGCCAAGAAGGGGGTGTTCACCAGTTCTTC.

This chain links TRBV6-2 or TRBV6-3 with TRBJ2-1; D may be TRBD2 (6 bases). Trimming cost V 5 bases and J 5 bases, with 16 bases left between them. The CDR3 runs to 15 residues. Germline V gives CDR1 MNHEY, CDR2 SVGEGT. This CDR3 reads CASSIVGGLDNEQFF. The CDR3 DNA reads as TGTGCCAGCAGTATTGTGGGGGGACTGGACAATGAGCAGTTCTTC.

In regard to this clonotype: A much larger clone sits a single nucleotide away, making a read error possible. This rearrangement joins TRBV6-1 to TRBJ2-5; perhaps TRBD2 as D (5 bases). The germline V gene encodes CDR1 MNHNS and CDR2 SASEGT. The CDR3 runs 16 residues. V lost 5 bases and J lost 5, with 21 bases in between. This CDR3 reads CASSLWWAGVQETQYF. In DNA, the CDR3 is TGTGCCAGCAGTTTGTGGTGGGCGGGTGTCCAGGAGACCCAGTACTTC.